This T cell receptor beta chain was documented in a study of blood T cell repertoires in COVID-19. Whole-study context: Italy, Spain and the United States were the sources of the convalescent and acute COVID-19 samples. The analysed material was cDNA or gDNA that came from T cells, B-cell-depleted T cells, or PBMCs.

The V gene end was trimmed by 0 bases and the J gene end by 4 bases; junction bases not matched to a gene: 5. CDR3 size: 15 residues. Germline-derived CDR1 and CDR2 are LGHDT and YNNKEL (reference sequence). Original processing notes: Cell counts per sample came from amplifying reference gene primers. The protocol was immunoSEQ multiplex PCR, while the TCRdb copy is restricted to in-frame clones and leaves out a portion. That table is the source of V, J and clone size, and D and trimming were worked out from the DNA. The sample carries 350,000 to 550,000 clones, about 89% recorded once. V and J are TRBV3-1 (or the pseudogene TRBV3-2) and TRBJ1-2; 7 positions agree with TRBD1. The receptor was isolated from a woman between 25 and 40 years old with acute or convalescent COVID-19. The sequencing input was peripheral blood. The CDR3 coding sequence is TGTGCCAGCAGCCAAGATTCGACAGGGTCCTATGGCTACACCTTC. This sequence encodes CASSQDSTGSYGYTF.